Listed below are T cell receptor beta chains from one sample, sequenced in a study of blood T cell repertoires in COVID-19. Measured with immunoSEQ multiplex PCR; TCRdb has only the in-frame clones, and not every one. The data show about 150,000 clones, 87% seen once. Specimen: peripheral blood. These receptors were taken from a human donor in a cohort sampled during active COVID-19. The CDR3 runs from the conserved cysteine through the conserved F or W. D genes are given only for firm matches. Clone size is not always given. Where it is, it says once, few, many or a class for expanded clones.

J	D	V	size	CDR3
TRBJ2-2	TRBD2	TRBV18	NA	CASSPWLAGDATGELFF
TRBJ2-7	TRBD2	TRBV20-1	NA	CSASRQRGGVTYEQYF
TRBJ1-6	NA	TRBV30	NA	CAWRWRQSSYNSPLHF
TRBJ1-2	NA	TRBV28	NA	CASSLTGNGYTF
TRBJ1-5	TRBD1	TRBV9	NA	CASSVAPPPRTGLPRGQPQHF
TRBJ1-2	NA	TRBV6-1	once	CASSEDRVASYTF
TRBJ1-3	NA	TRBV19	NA	CASKRGQKPSGNTIYF
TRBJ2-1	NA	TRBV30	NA	CAWSGGQSYNEQFF
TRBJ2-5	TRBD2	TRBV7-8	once	CASSSWDLSLAGDETQYF
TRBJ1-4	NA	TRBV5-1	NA	CASSPRQDPTNEKLFF
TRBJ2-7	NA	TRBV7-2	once	CASSLGPSGVAAYEQYF
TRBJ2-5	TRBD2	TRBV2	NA	CASLRWASGGQETQYF
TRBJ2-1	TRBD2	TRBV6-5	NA	CASSYRKRGGLDEQFF
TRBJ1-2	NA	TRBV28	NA	CASSLGPSVTNYGYTF
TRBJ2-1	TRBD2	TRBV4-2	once	CASSPIAGPKHNEQFF
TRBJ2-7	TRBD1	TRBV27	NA	CASSLSKGPGQVHEQYF
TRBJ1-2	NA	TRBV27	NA	CASSPSSDRLYGYTF
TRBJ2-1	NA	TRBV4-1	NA	CASSPSLGGSYNEQFF
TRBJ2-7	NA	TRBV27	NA	CASSLSQGTPSYEQYF
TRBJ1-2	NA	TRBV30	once	CAWSPGFGYTF
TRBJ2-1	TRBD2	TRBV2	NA	CASKRDAQVEQFF
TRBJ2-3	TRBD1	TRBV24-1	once	CATSDPGTGVDTQYF
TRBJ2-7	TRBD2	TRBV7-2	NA	CASSFPSGDYEQYF
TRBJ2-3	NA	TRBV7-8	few	CASSLDHSDTQYF
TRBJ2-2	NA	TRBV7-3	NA	CASSRGSDTGELFF
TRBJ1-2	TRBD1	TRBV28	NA	CASSTGEVYGYTF
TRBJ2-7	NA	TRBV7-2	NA	CASSSSRGGVTSDEQYF
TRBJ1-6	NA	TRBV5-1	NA	CASSVATDSNSPLHF
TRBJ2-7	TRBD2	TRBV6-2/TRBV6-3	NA	CASSTPSRGGWRSYEQYF